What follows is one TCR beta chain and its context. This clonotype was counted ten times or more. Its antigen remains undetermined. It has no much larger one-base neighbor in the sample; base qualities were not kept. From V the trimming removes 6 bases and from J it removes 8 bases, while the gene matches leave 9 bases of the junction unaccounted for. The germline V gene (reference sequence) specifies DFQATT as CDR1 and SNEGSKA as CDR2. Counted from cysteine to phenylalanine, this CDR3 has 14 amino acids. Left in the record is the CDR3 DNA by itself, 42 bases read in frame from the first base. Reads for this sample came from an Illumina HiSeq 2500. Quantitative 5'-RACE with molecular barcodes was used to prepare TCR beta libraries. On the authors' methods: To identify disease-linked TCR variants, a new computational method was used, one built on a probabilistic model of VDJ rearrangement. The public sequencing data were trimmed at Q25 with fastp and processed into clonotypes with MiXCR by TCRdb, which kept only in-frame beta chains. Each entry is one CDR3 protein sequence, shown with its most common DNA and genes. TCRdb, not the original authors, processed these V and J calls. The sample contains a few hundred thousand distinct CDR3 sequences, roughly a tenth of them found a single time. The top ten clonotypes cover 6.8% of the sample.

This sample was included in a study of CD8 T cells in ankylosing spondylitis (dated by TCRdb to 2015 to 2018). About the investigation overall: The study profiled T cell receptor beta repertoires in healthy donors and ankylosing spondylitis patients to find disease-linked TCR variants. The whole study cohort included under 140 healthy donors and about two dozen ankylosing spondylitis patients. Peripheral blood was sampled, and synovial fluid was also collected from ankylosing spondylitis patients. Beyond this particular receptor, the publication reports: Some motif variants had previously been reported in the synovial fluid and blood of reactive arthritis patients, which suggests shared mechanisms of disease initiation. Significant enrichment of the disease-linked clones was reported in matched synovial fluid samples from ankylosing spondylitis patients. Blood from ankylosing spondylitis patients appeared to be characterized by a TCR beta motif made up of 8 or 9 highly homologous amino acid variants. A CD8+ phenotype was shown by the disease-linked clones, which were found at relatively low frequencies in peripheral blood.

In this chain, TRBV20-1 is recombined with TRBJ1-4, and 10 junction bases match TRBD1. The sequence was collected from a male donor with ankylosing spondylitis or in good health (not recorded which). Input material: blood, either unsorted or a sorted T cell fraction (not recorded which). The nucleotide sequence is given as TGCAGTGCCGAAGAGACAGGGGGCAGGGAAAAACTGTTTTTT. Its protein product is CSAEETGGREKLFF.